The following is a T cell receptor (beta chain) sequence with its context. This clone appeared a few times. Its antigen remains unidentified. No base qualities exist here, and no much larger clone lies one base off it. The High Capacity cDNA Reverse Transcription Kit was used to reverse transcribe all of the isolated RNA, meaning that expressed TCRB transcripts were what got sequenced. Deep immunoSEQ sequencing was performed on naive, central memory and regulatory T cell samples, with an average of roughly 4 million total reads per sample. Sorted cells were lysed in RLT buffer and RNA was extracted with DNase-treated RNeasy Micro or Mini kits, depending on cell number. To prevent cross-contamination, each cell subset was processed individually, whereas patient and healthy donor samples were processed jointly. Using the immunoSEQ multiplex PCR, TCRB sequences were amplified from cDNA into 87-bp fragments spanning the CDR3 region. Sequencing of the amplicons was performed on the Illumina HiSeq platform. The authors processed their data as follows. Synthetic template baselines were used to correct PCR bias computationally, reads within Hamming distance 2 were collapsed, and singletons that could not be merged were discarded. By aligning reads against IMGT, V, D and J genes, CDR3 length, and insertions or deletions at six rearrangement sites were assigned. Within each subset, clonotype counts were normalized to the number of sorted cells before true diversity and Gini coefficients were calculated with the tcR R package. Repertoire sharing was quantified using the overlap coefficient calculated on TCRB nucleotide sequences. As a proxy for the pre-selection repertoire, out-of-frame TCRB sequences from naive cells were analyzed. TCRdb mirrors the immuneACCESS table, restricted to in-frame sequences. Some clones are absent from its copies; in checked studies, under half trace to an unresolved V gene, and the reason for the others is unknown. For V, J and clone size, that table is used; D and trimming come from the DNA. The sample table shows 500,000 to 700,000 clones, and around a sixth are seen once. Together, the top ten hold 0.093% of the sample.

Trimmed from V: 6 bases; trimmed from J: 4 bases; junction bases lacking a gene match: 6. As encoded in the germline V gene, CDR1 is MNHEY while CDR2 is SVGAGI. The CDR3 numbers 14 residues from cysteine through phenylalanine. Only the CDR3 part of the read is kept: 42 bases, read in frame from the first base. A single peripheral blood draw of around 0.11 L on average was collected from each donor into heparinised tubes. Naive, central memory, regulatory and stem cell-like memory CD4+ T cells were sorted on a BD FACSAria II using a panel including CD45RO, CCR7, CD25, CD127, CD95 and CD27. Every sorted population had a purity above 95%. PBMCs were isolated immediately by Lymphoprep density gradient centrifugation and stained directly without culture. To minimize batch effects, samples were stained and sorted in pairs, one healthy donor with one patient per experiment. The sample belongs to a study of beta chain features in type 1 diabetes (dated 2018 in TCRdb). In the study overall: Mean age, gender distribution, total cell number and subset yield were not different between patients and healthy donors. The study compared the TCRB repertoires of sorted circulating CD4+ T cell subsets in recently diagnosed type 1 diabetes patients with those in matched healthy donors. Across all samples, approximately 100 million sorted cells were examined, and cell number per subset correlated strongly with RNA yield. Regulatory and stem cell-like memory subsets were obtained from only 8 patients and about 8 healthy donors, while naive and central memory subsets were obtained from all 28 donors. Study-level results and caveats: Patients with type 1 diabetes made fewer insertions and deleted more nucleotides at VDJ recombination sites, implying thymic rearrangement abnormalities. Because cDNA was sequenced instead of genomic DNA, activated cells with high expression could be over-represented, although the groups did not differ in activation or CD3 levels. HLA sub-analyses involved small numbers of individuals, so any influence of HLA type on TCRB rearrangement remained unresolved. In all four CD4+ subsets, TCRB CDR3 length was moderately but significantly shorter in type 1 diabetes patients. PCR might favor shorter templates, but patient and control samples were amplified and corrected together, so any skew would affect both groups equally. The naive, central memory and regulatory TCRB repertoires appeared to resemble one another more closely among patients than among healthy donors.

Input material: naive CD4+ T cells from blood. The meaning of the sample's cell subset or site label: true naive CD4+ T cells. This receptor chain uses TRBV6-5 and TRBJ2-1, with 7 bases matching TRBD1. This sequence was found in a man aged 18 to 29 in good health. The nucleotide sequence is TGTGCCAGCAGCCAGGGACAGCCTTACAATGAGCAGTTCTTC. Its translation is CASSQGQPYNEQFF.